The T cell receptor beta chain described here comes from a study of human T cells and chemical hapten exposure. Via MiXCR, TCRdb re-called the RACE reads, giving one row per CDR3 protein. The sample lists 75,000 to 90,000 distinct CDR3 sequences; about 10% were seen once. J lost 0 bases, V lost 1 base, and 8 bases had no gene match. Germline V gene sequence: CDR1 SEHNR, CDR2 FQNEAQ (reference sequence). The CDR3 contains 17 residues. Stated time point: patch test 2, 6 weeks after DPC sensitization. Treatment: therapeutic diphenylcyclopropenone sensitization with weekly scalp DPC. The sample consisted of whole blood, taken in connection with sensitization to the hapten diphenylcyclopropenone (DPC). The V gene is TRBV7-9, the J gene TRBJ1-1, with TRBD1 matching over 7 bases. This TCR was sampled from a woman aged 45-59 years with alopecia areata. Some clones in this sample may be carry-over from other donors' samples. The CDR3, as DNA: TGTGCCAGCAGCTTAGGACAGGGAAATAGAATGAACACTGAAGCTTTCTTT. Residues: CASSLGQGNRMNTEAFF. Filled out from reference TRBV7-9 and TRBJ1-1, the complete variable domain reads DTGVSQNPRHKITKRGQNVTFRCDPISEHNRLYWYRQTLGQGPEFLTYFQNEAQLEKSRLLSDRFSAERPKGSFSTLEIQRTEQGDSAMYLCASSLGQGNRMNTEAFFGQGTRLTVV.